This is a list of T cell receptor beta chains from one sample in a study of blood T cell repertoires in COVID-19. Sequencing was performed with immunoSEQ multiplex PCR; in TCRdb, only in-frame clones are kept and a portion is missing. The table includes about 110,000 clones, about four fifths detected once. Sequenced material: peripheral blood. The receptors stem from a woman between 65 and 79 years old with acute or convalescent COVID-19. The CDR3 runs from the conserved cysteine through the conserved F or W. D genes are given only for firm matches. Not every row has a clone size; where given, it reads once, few, many or a size class.

v_call: TRBV2; d_call: TRBD1; j_call: TRBJ1-6; clone_size: -; cdr3_nt: TGTGCCAGCAGGCAACAGGGGGTAGGTTCACCCCTCCACTTT; cdr3_aa: CASRQQGVGSPLHF
v_call: TRBV18; d_call: TRBD1; j_call: TRBJ2-7; clone_size: -; cdr3_nt: TGTGCCAGCTTTAACCGGGACAGGAGCTCCTACGAGCAGTACTTC; cdr3_aa: CASFNRDRSSYEQYF
v_call: TRBV27; d_call: -; j_call: TRBJ1-1; clone_size: -; cdr3_nt: TGTGCCAGCAGTTTGGCTCCAGGTTACACTGAAGCTTTCTTT; cdr3_aa: CASSLAPGYTEAFF
v_call: TRBV6-1; d_call: -; j_call: TRBJ1-2; clone_size: -; cdr3_nt: TGTGCCAGCAGTGAAGCGTGGGGACTGTATGGCTACACCTTC; cdr3_aa: CASSEAWGLYGYTF
v_call: TRBV4-3; d_call: TRBD1; j_call: TRBJ2-2; clone_size: -; cdr3_nt: TGCGCCAGCAGCCAAGATCTTGACAGGGGGTGGAACACCGGGGAGCTGTTTTTT; cdr3_aa: CASSQDLDRGWNTGELFF
v_call: TRBV28; d_call: -; j_call: TRBJ2-6; clone_size: -; cdr3_nt: TGTGCCAGCAGGGAGACGGGGGCCAACGTCCTGACTTTC; cdr3_aa: CASRETGANVLTF
v_call: TRBV7-2; d_call: -; j_call: TRBJ1-6; clone_size: -; cdr3_nt: TGTGCCAGCAGCCAGACAGTTAGCTCCTATAATTCACCCCTCCACTTT; cdr3_aa: CASSQTVSSYNSPLHF
v_call: TRBV10-3; d_call: -; j_call: TRBJ1-5; clone_size: -; cdr3_nt: TGTGCCATCAGTGATTCAGGGGGCAATCAGCCCCAGCATTTT; cdr3_aa: CAISDSGGNQPQHF
v_call: TRBV9; d_call: -; j_call: TRBJ2-1; clone_size: -; cdr3_nt: TGTGCCAGCAGCCCGGCCCAGGGGACCTCCGGTGAGCAGTTCTTC; cdr3_aa: CASSPAQGTSGEQFF
v_call: TRBV28; d_call: TRBD2; j_call: TRBJ2-1; clone_size: -; cdr3_nt: TGTGCCAGCAGTTTATACAGCGGGAGCCCCTACAATGAGCAGTTCTTC; cdr3_aa: CASSLYSGSPYNEQFF
v_call: TRBV4-2; d_call: TRBD1; j_call: TRBJ1-1; clone_size: -; cdr3_nt: TGTGCCAGCAGCCAGCTGCTTCGGGGACAGGGCACTGAAGCTTTCTTT; cdr3_aa: CASSQLLRGQGTEAFF
v_call: TRBV19; d_call: TRBD1; j_call: TRBJ1-5; clone_size: -; cdr3_nt: TGTGCCAGTAGCGTAACAGGGGGCAGTCAGCCCCAGCATTTT; cdr3_aa: CASSVTGGSQPQHF
v_call: TRBV15; d_call: -; j_call: TRBJ1-5; clone_size: -; cdr3_nt: TGTGCCACCAGCAGAGATAGCTATAGCAATCAGCCCCAGCATTTT; cdr3_aa: CATSRDSYSNQPQHF
v_call: TRBV4-1; d_call: TRBD2; j_call: TRBJ2-1; clone_size: few; cdr3_nt: TGCGCCAGCAGCCAAGATGGAGGGATATCTAGCGGTTTCTACAATGAGCAGTTCTTC; cdr3_aa: CASSQDGGISSGFYNEQFF
v_call: TRBV6-5; d_call: TRBD1; j_call: TRBJ1-2; clone_size: -; cdr3_nt: TGTGCCAGCAGACCAGGGACAGGGGGGGCCTATGGCTACACCTTC; cdr3_aa: CASRPGTGGAYGYTF
v_call: TRBV7-2; d_call: -; j_call: TRBJ1-2; clone_size: -; cdr3_nt: TGTGCCAGCAGCCCTCGGACAGTGAACTATGGCTACACCTTC; cdr3_aa: CASSPRTVNYGYTF
v_call: TRBV19; d_call: -; j_call: TRBJ1-2; clone_size: -; cdr3_nt: TGTGCCAGTAGTATAGCAGGCGTAAATGGCTACACCTTC; cdr3_aa: CASSIAGVNGYTF
v_call: TRBV2; d_call: -; j_call: TRBJ2-5; clone_size: -; cdr3_nt: TGTGCCAGCTCCCGGCTAGCTCGTGAGACCCAGTACTTC; cdr3_aa: CASSRLARETQYF
v_call: TRBV7-2; d_call: -; j_call: TRBJ1-5; clone_size: -; cdr3_nt: TGTGCCAGCAGCTTAGCAACAGCCAATCAGCCCCAGCATTTT; cdr3_aa: CASSLATANQPQHF
v_call: TRBV7-9; d_call: -; j_call: TRBJ1-3; clone_size: few; cdr3_nt: TGTGCCAGCAGCCGAGACTCCGTCCCTACTGGAAACACCATATATTTT; cdr3_aa: CASSRDSVPTGNTIYF
v_call: TRBV4-1; d_call: TRBD2; j_call: TRBJ2-7; clone_size: -; cdr3_nt: TGCGCCAGCAGCCGATTCCTAAGCGGGACCTACGAGCAGTACTTC; cdr3_aa: CASSRFLSGTYEQYF
v_call: TRBV7-6; d_call: TRBD1; j_call: TRBJ1-5; clone_size: -; cdr3_nt: TGTGCCAGCAGCCCCGGGACAGGCAATCAGCCCCAGCATTTT; cdr3_aa: CASSPGTGNQPQHF
v_call: TRBV27; d_call: -; j_call: TRBJ2-7; clone_size: few; cdr3_nt: TGTGCCAGCCGCGGACATATCCAGTACGAGCAGTACTTC; cdr3_aa: CASRGHIQYEQYF